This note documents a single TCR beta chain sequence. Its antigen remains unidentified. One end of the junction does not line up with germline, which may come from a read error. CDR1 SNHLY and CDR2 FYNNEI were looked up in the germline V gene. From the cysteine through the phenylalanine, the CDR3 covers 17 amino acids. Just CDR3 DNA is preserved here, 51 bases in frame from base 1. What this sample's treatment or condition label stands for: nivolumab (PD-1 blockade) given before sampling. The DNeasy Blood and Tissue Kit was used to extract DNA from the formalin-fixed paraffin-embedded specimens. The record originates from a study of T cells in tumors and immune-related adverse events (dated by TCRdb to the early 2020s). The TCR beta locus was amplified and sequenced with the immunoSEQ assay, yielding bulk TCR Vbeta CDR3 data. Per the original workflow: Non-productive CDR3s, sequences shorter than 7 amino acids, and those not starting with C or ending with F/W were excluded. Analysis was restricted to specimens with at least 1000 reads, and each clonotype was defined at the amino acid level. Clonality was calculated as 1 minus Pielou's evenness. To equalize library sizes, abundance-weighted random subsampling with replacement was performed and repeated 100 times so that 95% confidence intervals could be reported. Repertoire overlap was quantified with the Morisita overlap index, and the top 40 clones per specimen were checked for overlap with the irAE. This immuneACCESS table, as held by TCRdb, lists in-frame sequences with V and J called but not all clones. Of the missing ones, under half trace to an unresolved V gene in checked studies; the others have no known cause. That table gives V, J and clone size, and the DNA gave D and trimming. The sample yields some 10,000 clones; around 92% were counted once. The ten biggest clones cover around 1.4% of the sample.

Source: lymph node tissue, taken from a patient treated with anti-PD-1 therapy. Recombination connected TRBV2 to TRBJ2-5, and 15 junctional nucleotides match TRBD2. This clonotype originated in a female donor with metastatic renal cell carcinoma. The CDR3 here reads CASTELGLAGGEETQYF. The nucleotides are TGTGCCAGCACTGAACTCGGACTAGCGGGAGGGGAGGAGACCCAGTACTTC.